Listed below are T cell receptor beta chains from one sample, sequenced in a study of blood T cell repertoires in COVID-19. Data came from immunoSEQ multiplex PCR; TCRdb stores just in-frame clones and leaves some out. This sample has some 30,000 clones, with less than 95% found just once. Sequencing used peripheral blood. Receptors were obtained from a man aged 70 or older with active or convalescent COVID-19. Both conserved end residues are part of each CDR3. Each record gives: D gene, clone size, J gene, V gene, CDR3 DNA, CDR3 protein. D genes are given only for firm matches. Clone size is not always given. Where it is, it says once, few, many or a class for expanded clones.

TRBD1,.,TRBJ2-7,TRBV24-1,TGTGCCACCAGTGCCGCCGGGACAGGGGGCTACGAGCAGTACTTC,CATSAAGTGGYEQYF
TRBD2,once,TRBJ2-7,TRBV4-3,TGCGCCAGCAGCCCCCGACTAGCGGGGGGTTTCTACGAGCAGTACTTC,CASSPRLAGGFYEQYF
.,.,TRBJ2-1,TRBV5-1,TGCGCCAGCAGCTTTTTGGAGGGTGGGAATGAGCAGTTCTTC,CASSFLEGGNEQFF
.,.,TRBJ1-1,TRBV6-5,TGTGCCAGCAGTTACTCGCGCAGGGGGAACACTGAAGCTTTCTTT,CASSYSRRGNTEAFF
.,.,TRBJ1-2,TRBV5-1,TGCGCCAGCAGCTTCGACTCCAGCTATGGCTACACCTTC,CASSFDSSYGYTF
.,.,TRBJ1-1,TRBV5-1,TGCGCCAGCAGCTCGGCGGGGAACACTGAAGCTTTCTTT,CASSSAGNTEAFF
.,.,TRBJ1-6,TRBV5-4,TGTGCCAGCAGCTTAGGCGACAGGAGATCACCCCTCCACTTT,CASSLGDRRSPLHF
.,.,TRBJ1-1,TRBV6-5,TGTGCCAGCAGTTACCCCGGGTCAACTGAAGCTTTCTTT,CASSYPGSTEAFF
.,.,TRBJ2-7,TRBV19,TGTGCCAGTAGCCGGACTCTCAAGGGAGCCTACGAGCAGTACTTC,CASSRTLKGAYEQYF
.,.,TRBJ1-1,TRBV5-1,TGCGCCAGCAGTTCGGACGGGAACTTTGGGCCTGAAGCTTTCTTT,CASSSDGNFGPEAFF
.,.,TRBJ1-5,TRBV4-3,TGCGCCAGCAGCCAAGAGGCACAAACGAATCAGCCCCAGCATTTT,CASSQEAQTNQPQHF
.,.,TRBJ1-1,TRBV6-2/TRBV6-3,TGTGCCAGCAGTTACGGACAGAACACTGAAGCTTTCTTT,CASSYGQNTEAFF
.,.,TRBJ1-6,TRBV7-9,TGTGCCAGCAGCTTATCAGGTCGGCTTAATTCACCCCTCCACTTT,CASSLSGRLNSPLHF
TRBD1,.,TRBJ1-4,TRBV29-1,TGCAGCGTTGAAAGACAGGGGGGTGAAAAACTGTTTTTT,CSVERQGGEKLFF
TRBD1,once,TRBJ2-2,TRBV16,TGTGCCAGCAGCCAAAGGACAGGGTCGAACACCGGGGAGCTGTTTTTT,CASSQRTGSNTGELFF
TRBD2,.,TRBJ2-5,TRBV19,TGTGCCAGTAGTAAGGGACTAGCGGGAGCAGGAGAGACCCAGTACTTC,CASSKGLAGAGETQYF
.,.,TRBJ2-1,TRBV19,TGTGCCACCCCCCCTAGCTCCTACAATGAGCAGTTCTTC,CATPPSSYNEQFF
.,once,TRBJ2-1,TRBV11-2,TGTGCCAGCAGCTTAGTCTTGGCGGCCGCCTACAATGAGCAGTTCTTC,CASSLVLAAAYNEQFF
TRBD1,few,TRBJ2-1,TRBV19,TGTGCCAGCCGAGACGGGACAGGATTCTACAATGAGCAGTTCTTC,CASRDGTGFYNEQFF
.,.,TRBJ1-5,TRBV4-1,TGCGCCAGCAGCCAGCAGACGGTGGGGGGTCAGCCCCAGCATTTT,CASSQQTVGGQPQHF
TRBD1,.,TRBJ2-7,TRBV11-3,TGTGCCAGCAGCCAGACAGGGGGTGAGGTCGAGCAGTACTTC,CASSQTGGEVEQYF
.,.,TRBJ1-5,TRBV12-3/TRBV12-4,TGTGCCAGCAGTTCCGATACTAATCAGCCCCAGCATTTT,CASSSDTNQPQHF
.,.,TRBJ2-5,TRBV5-1,TGCGCCAGCAGCTTGGCCGTCCTATCAGAGACCCAGTACTTC,CASSLAVLSETQYF
.,.,TRBJ2-1,TRBV9,TGTGCCAGCAGCGTAGGGAGCTCCTACAATGAGCAGTTCTTC,CASSVGSSYNEQFF
TRBD1,.,TRBJ2-3,TRBV11-1,TGTGCCAGCTGCAGACAGGGCTCAGATACGCAGTATTTT,CASCRQGSDTQYF
TRBD1,.,TRBJ1-1,TRBV29-1,TGCAGCGTTGAACCTAATGGACAGGGGAGCACTGAAGCTTTCTTT,CSVEPNGQGSTEAFF
.,.,TRBJ1-5,TRBV28,TGTGCCAGCAGTTTATGGTCAAATCAGCCCCAGCATTTT,CASSLWSNQPQHF
.,.,TRBJ1-6,TRBV12-3/TRBV12-4,TGTGCCAGCAGCGACCGGGGTACACCCCTCCACTTT,CASSDRGTPLHF
.,.,TRBJ1-5,TRBV5-1,TGCGCCAGCAGCTTGGATAGCAGTCAGCCCCAGCATTTT,CASSLDSSQPQHF
.,.,TRBJ1-2,TRBV5-1,TGCGCCAGCAGCTTAAGAACACGCTATGGCTACACCTTC,CASSLRTRYGYTF
.,.,TRBJ1-2,TRBV7-2,TGTGCCAGCAGCTTAGCGATCACACAGAACTATGGCTACACCTTC,CASSLAITQNYGYTF
.,.,TRBJ1-1,TRBV6-4,TGTGCCAGCAGCAGGGAGGTGAACACTGAAGCTTTCTTT,CASSREVNTEAFF
.,.,TRBJ2-2,TRBV2,TGTGCCAGCGGCTTAGGGCGGGGCGGCACCGGGGAGCTGTTTTTT,CASGLGRGGTGELFF
.,.,TRBJ1-2,TRBV29-1,TGCAGCGTTCTACCCAGACAGGTGATTAATGGCTACACCTTC,CSVLPRQVINGYTF
TRBD1,.,TRBJ2-7,TRBV5-1,TGCGCCAGCAGCTTGGATGGGGACAGGGTCCAGTACTTC,CASSLDGDRVQYF
TRBD1,.,TRBJ1-1,TRBV19,TGTGCCAGTAGTCCCGACAGGGGAGGGGCTGAAGCTTTCTTT,CASSPDRGGAEAFF
TRBD1,.,TRBJ1-1,TRBV6-5,TGTGCCAGCTGGGGGACAGGGAGGACTGAAGCTTTCTTT,CASWGTGRTEAFF
.,once,TRBJ1-2,TRBV5-4,TGTGCCAGCAGCTTGGAGTTCCAGGGAGGGGGCTACACCTTC,CASSLEFQGGGYTF
TRBD2,.,TRBJ2-1,TRBV2,TGTGCCAGCAGACCTAAGGGACTAGCGATTAATGAGCAGTTCTTC,CASRPKGLAINEQFF
TRBD1,once,TRBJ1-5,TRBV28,TGTGCCAGCATCCTATCAACAGGGGGGAACGGTCAGCCCCAGCATTTT,CASILSTGGNGQPQHF
TRBD1,.,TRBJ1-2,TRBV18,TGTGCCAGCTCAGCAACAGGGGATAACTATGGCTACACCTTC,CASSATGDNYGYTF
TRBD1,.,TRBJ2-7,TRBV11-3,TGTGCCAGCAGCCGGACCGGGACAGGGGGCGAGCAGTACTTC,CASSRTGTGGEQYF